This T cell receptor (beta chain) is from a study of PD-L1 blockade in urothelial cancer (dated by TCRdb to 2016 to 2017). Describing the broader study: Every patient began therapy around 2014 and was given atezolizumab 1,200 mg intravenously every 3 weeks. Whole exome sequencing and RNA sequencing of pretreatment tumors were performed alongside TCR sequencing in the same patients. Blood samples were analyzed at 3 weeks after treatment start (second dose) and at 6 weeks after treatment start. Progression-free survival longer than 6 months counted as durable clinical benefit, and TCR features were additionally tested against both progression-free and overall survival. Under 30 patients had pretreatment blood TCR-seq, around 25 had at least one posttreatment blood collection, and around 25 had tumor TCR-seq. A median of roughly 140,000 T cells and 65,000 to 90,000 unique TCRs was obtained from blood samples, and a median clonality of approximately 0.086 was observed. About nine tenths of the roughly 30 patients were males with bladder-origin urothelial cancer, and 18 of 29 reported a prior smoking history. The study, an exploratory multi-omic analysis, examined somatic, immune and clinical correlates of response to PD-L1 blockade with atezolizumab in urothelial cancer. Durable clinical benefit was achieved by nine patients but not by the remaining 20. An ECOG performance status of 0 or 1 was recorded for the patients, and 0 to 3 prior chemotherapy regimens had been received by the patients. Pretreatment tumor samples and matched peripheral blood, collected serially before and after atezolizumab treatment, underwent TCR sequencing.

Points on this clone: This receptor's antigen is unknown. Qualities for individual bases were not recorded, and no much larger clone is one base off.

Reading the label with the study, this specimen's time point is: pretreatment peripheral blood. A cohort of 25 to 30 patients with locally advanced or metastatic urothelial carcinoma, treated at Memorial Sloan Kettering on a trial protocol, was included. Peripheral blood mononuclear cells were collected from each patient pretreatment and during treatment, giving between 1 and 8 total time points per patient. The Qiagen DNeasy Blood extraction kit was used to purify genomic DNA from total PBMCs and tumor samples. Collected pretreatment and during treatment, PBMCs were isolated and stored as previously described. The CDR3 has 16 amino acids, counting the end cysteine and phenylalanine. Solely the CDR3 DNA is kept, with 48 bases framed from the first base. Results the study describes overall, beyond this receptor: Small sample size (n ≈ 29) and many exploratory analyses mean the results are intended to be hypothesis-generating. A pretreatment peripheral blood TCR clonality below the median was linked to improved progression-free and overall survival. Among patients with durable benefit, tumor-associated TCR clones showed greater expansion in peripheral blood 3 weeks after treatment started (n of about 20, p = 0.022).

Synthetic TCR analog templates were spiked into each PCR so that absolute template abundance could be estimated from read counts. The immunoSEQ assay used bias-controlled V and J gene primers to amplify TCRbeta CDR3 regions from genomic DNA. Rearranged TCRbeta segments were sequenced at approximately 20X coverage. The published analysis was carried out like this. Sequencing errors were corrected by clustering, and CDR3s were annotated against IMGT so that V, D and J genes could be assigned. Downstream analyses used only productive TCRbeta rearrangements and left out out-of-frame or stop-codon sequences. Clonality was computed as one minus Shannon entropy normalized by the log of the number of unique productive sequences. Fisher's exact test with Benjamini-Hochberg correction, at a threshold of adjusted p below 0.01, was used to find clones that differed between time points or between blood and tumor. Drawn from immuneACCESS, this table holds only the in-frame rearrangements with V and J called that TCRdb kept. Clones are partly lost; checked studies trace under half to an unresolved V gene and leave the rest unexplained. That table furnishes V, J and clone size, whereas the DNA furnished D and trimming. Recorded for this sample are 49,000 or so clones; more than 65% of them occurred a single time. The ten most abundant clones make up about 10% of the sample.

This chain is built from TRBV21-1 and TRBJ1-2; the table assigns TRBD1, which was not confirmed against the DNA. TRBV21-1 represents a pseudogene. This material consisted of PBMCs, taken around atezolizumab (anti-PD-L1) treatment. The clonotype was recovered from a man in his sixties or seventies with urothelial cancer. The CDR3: CASSKAWRDRDYSYTF. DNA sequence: TGTGCCAGCAGCAAAGCGTGGAGGGACAGGGACTATAGCTACACCTTC.